One and the same sample provided the 18 T cell receptor beta chains below, sequenced in a study of blood T cell repertoires in COVID-19. Here immunoSEQ multiplex PCR was the method, and the copy in TCRdb shows in-frame clones only, minus some. The table has about 310,000 clones, over 75% seen once; the top ten hold around 2.2%. The sample comprised PBMCs or T cells enriched from blood (not recorded which). All receptors come from a young man who had recovered from COVID-19.

The chain has TRBV2 and TRBJ2-7, with 9 bases aligning to TRBD1. V was pared by 6 bases and J by 6 bases, with 21 bases of the junction left unmatched. CDR1 and CDR2 from the germline V gene are SNHLY and FYNNEI. CDR3 length: 18 residues. The CDR3, as DNA: TGTGCCAGCAGGACTCGGGGATTGGTTAAGGGACAGGGCCTCGAGCAGTACTTC. It yields the protein CASRTRGLVKGQGLEQYF.

The V call is TRBV9, the J call TRBJ2-3; the match to TRBD2 covers 11 bases. Germline CDR1 reads SGDLS; CDR2 reads YYNGEE. The CDR3 is 16 amino acids. V shed 0 bases, J shed 4 bases, and the junction held 4 bases outside the gene matches. DNA of the CDR3: TGTGCCAGCAGCGTAGGGAATAGCGGGGGGGCAGATACGCAGTATTTT. Its translation is CASSVGNSGGADTQYF.

The chain couples TRBV7-9 to TRBJ1-1, with TRBD1 identical over 8 bases. Germline-derived CDR1 and CDR2 are SEHNR and FQNEAQ (reference sequence). Germline trimming cut 5 bases from V and 2 bases from J; bases unmatched to any gene: 13. CDR3 length equals 17 residues. Here the CDR3 reads CASSPRYWDRSNTEAFF. In nucleotides, the CDR3 is TGTGCCAGCAGCCCTAGATATTGGGACAGGAGCAACACTGAAGCTTTCTTT.

V and J are TRBV15 and TRBJ1-2; 8 bases are a match to TRBD1. CDR1 is LNHNV, CDR2 YYDKDF, per germline (reference sequence). V lost 1 base to trimming and J lost 4 bases; unmatched junction nucleotides: 2. CDR3 length: 14 amino acids. The CDR3 region is CATSRVDRGYGYTF. CDR3 in DNA: TGTGCCACCAGCAGAGTAGACAGGGGCTATGGCTACACCTTC.

The chain links TRBV5-1 to TRBJ2-3; TRBD2 might be the D (6 bases). CDR1 and CDR2 (germline): SGHRS, YFSETQ. V was pared by 0 bases and J by 5 bases, with 10 bases between. This CDR3 contains 14 residues. This CDR3 reads CASSLGLRGDTQYF. The CDR3 DNA follows: TGCGCCAGCAGCTTGGGGCTGCGGGGAGATACGCAGTATTTT.

The chain uses TRBV7-2 and TRBJ1-5; tentatively, D is TRBD1 (6 bases). The length of the CDR3 is 15 residues. Trimming shortened V by 1 base and J by 3 bases, and 10 bases separated the two germline ends. Germline V gene data show CDR1 as SGHTA and CDR2 as FQGNSA. The CDR3 coding sequence is TGTGCCAGCAGCTTAGGGTCAGGGGACAATCAGCCCCAGCATTTT. Encoded protein: CASSLGSGDNQPQHF.

The chain couples TRBV19 to TRBJ2-1, with 10 bases identical to TRBD2. The CDR3 sequence is 17 residues long. CDR1 is LNHDA, CDR2 SQIVND, per germline (reference sequence). Trimming at V came to 1 base and at J to 0 bases, leaving 3 bases not matched to a gene. The CDR3, as DNA: TGTGCCAGTAGTATAGCGAGCGGGGGGGCCTCCTACAATGAGCAGTTCTTC. It translates to CASSIASGGASYNEQFF.

The J gene is TRBJ1-2, the V gene TRBV6-2 or TRBV6-3, with 8 bases aligning to TRBD1. In germline, CDR1 is MNHEY, CDR2 SVGEGT. The CDR3 is made up of 14 amino acids. V was clipped by 5 bases and J by 7 bases; unmatched bases: 9. This chain's CDR3 is CASSVQQGDGGYTF. As DNA, the CDR3 is TGTGCCAGCAGTGTCCAACAGGGGGACGGTGGCTACACCTTC.

The gene calls are TRBV12-3 or TRBV12-4 and TRBJ1-2; 8 bases are shared with TRBD1. CDR3 size: 13 residues. Losses at the gene ends were 6 bases for V and 3 bases for J; bases not matched to a gene: 3. CDR3 amino acids: CASSPGQDYGYTF. For the CDR3, the DNA is TGTGCCAGCAGCCCGGGACAGGACTATGGCTACACCTTC.

J is TRBJ2-3 and V is TRBV7-9; possible D gene TRBD1, 5 bases. The germline CDR1 and CDR2 sequences are SEHNR and FQNEAQ (reference sequence). The CDR3 covers 14 residues. The germline V and J ends were trimmed by 1 base and 2 bases, with 7 bases remaining between them. CDR3 nucleotide sequence: TGTGCCAGCAGCTTAGTTGGGGCCACAGATACGCAGTATTTT. This encodes CASSLVGATDTQYF.

The rearrangement uses TRBV6-7 and TRBJ2-5; 7 nucleotides line up with TRBD1. TRBV6-7 has ORF status, its function being uncertain. J was trimmed by 5 bases and V by 4 bases; bases with no gene match: 10. The CDR3 contains 15 residues. CDR3 region: CASSSRTTGQETQYF. The CDR3, as DNA: TGTGCCAGCAGTTCCCGGACGACAGGGCAGGAGACCCAGTACTTC.

The genes are TRBV18 and TRBJ2-5; D gene ambiguous. CDR1 is KGHSH, CDR2 LQKENI, per germline. There are 16 residues in the CDR3. The V end was cut by 1 base, the J end by 0 bases, with 12 bases between. CDR3: CASSPLPRPDQETQYF. In DNA, the CDR3 is TGTGCCAGCTCACCACTCCCTCGCCCAGACCAAGAGACCCAGTACTTC.

The chain joins TRBV10-1 to TRBJ2-1, with 8 bases that match TRBD2. Trimming at V came to 4 bases and at J to 6 bases, leaving 5 bases not matched to a gene. CDR1 is WNHNN and CDR2 is SYGVQD in the germline V gene (reference sequence). The CDR3 totals 14 residues. The CDR3 region is CASSAGGTTNEQFF. The CDR3 DNA is TGCGCCAGCAGTGCGGGGGGGACCACCAATGAGCAGTTCTTC.

This clone has just a few counts. V is TRBV5-5 and J is TRBJ1-2; D is perhaps TRBD1 (5 bases). Per germline, CDR1 SGHKS and CDR2 YYEKEE (reference sequence). V lost 0 bases and J 5 bases, leaving 14 bases between the germline ends. CDR3 length: 15 residues. CDR3 DNA sequence: TGTGCCAGCAGCTTGGCCGAGCAGGGAAGGTATGGCTACACCTTC. Translated, it gives CASSLAEQGRYGYTF.

The J gene is TRBJ2-1, the V gene TRBV6-4, with D possibly matching TRBD2 (6 bases). Germline CDR1 MRHNA, CDR2 SNTAGT. The ends were cut back, 0 bases at V and 6 bases at J, with 15 bases in the middle. The CDR3 contains 16 residues. CDR3 in amino acids: CASSDSGAGSSNEQFF. The CDR3 DNA is TGTGCCAGCAGTGACTCCGGGGCGGGATCTTCCAATGAGCAGTTCTTC.

The chain combines TRBV29-1 with TRBJ1-1; 7 bases line up with TRBD1. V shed 6 bases, J shed 7 bases, and the junction held 8 bases outside the gene matches. CDR3 length equals 12 residues. In germline, CDR1 is SQVTM, CDR2 ANQGSEA. CDR3 amino acids: CSVNRGPLEAFF. In DNA form, the CDR3 reads TGCAGCGTGAACAGGGGACCACTTGAAGCTTTCTTT.

V gene TRBV6-4 combines with J gene TRBJ1-6; D unclear. Germline-derived CDR1 and CDR2 are MRHNA and SNTAGT. Between the trimmed V and J ends, which lost 3 bases and 6 bases, there was a span of 9 bases. The CDR3 is 14 amino acids. CDR3 coding DNA: TGTGCCAGCAGTGAAATCTATGGTAATTCACCCCTCCACTTT. Protein: CASSEIYGNSPLHF.

This clone was counted a few times. This chain joins TRBV7-2 and TRBJ2-4; maybe TRBD1 (6 bases). Trimming left V 1 base short and J 2 bases short, with 9 bases between. CDR1 is SGHTA and CDR2 is FQGNSA in the germline V gene. The length of the CDR3 is 15 residues. This chain's CDR3 is CASSLGQGSKNIQYF. The CDR3 DNA reads TGTGCCAGCAGCTTAGGTCAGGGGTCCAAAAACATTCAGTACTTC.